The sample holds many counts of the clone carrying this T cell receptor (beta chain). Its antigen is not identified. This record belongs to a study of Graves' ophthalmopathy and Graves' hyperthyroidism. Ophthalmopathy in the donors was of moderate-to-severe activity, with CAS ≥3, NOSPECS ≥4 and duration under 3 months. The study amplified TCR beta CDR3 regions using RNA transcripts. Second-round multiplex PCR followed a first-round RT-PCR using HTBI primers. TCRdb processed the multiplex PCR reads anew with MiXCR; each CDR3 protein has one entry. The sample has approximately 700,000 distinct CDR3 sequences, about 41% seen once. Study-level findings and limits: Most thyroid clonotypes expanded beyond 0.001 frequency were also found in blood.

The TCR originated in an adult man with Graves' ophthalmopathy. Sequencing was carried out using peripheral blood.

CDR3 nucleotide sequence: TGCAGCGTTGAAGGGGGACTAGCGGGAGCAGAGACCCAGTACTTC. It codes for CSVEGGLAGAETQYF. The genes are TRBV29-1 and TRBJ2-5; 14 positions agree with TRBD2. Germline V gene data show CDR1 as SQVTM and CDR2 as ANQGSEA. V was clipped by 1 base and J by 4 bases; unmatched bases: 2. This CDR3 is built from 15 residues.